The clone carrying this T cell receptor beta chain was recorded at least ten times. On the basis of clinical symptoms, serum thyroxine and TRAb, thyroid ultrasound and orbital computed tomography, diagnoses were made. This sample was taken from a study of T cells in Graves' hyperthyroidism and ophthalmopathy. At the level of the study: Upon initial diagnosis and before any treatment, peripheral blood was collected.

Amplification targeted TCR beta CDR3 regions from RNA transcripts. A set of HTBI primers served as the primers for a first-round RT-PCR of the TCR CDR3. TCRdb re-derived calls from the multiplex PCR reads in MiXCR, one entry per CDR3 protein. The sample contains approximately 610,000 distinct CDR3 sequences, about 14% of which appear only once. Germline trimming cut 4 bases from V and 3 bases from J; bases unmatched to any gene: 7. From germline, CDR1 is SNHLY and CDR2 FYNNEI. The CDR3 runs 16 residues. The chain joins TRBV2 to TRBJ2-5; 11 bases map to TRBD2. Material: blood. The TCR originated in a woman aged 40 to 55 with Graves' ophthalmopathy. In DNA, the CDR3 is TGTGCCAGCAGTGGAGGGACTAGCGGAAAAAAAGAGACCCAGTACTTC. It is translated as CASSGGTSGKKETQYF.